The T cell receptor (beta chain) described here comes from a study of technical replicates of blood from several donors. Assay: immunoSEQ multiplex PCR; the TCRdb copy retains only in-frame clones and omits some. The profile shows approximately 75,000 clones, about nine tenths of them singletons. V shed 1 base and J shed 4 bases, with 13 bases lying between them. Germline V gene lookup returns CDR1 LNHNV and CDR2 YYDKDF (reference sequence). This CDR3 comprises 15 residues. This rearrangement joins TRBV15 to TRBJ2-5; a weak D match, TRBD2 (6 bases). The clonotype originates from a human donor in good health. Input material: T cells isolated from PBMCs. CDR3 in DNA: TGTGCCACCAGCAGAGCGGGAGTTTGGGGAGAGACCCAGTACTTC. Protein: CATSRAGVWGETQYF.